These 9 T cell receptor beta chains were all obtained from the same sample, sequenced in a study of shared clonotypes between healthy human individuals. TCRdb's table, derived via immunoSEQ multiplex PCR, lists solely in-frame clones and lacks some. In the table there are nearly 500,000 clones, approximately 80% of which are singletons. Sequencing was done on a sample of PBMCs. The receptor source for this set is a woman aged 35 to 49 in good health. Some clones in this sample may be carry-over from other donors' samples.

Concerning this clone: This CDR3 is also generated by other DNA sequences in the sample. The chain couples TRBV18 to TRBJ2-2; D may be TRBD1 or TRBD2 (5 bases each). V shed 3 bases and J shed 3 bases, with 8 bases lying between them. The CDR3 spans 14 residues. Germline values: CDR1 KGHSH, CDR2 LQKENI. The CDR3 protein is CASSPGRDTGELFF. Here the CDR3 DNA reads TGTGCCAGCTCACCGGGACGGGACACCGGGGAGCTGTTTTTT.

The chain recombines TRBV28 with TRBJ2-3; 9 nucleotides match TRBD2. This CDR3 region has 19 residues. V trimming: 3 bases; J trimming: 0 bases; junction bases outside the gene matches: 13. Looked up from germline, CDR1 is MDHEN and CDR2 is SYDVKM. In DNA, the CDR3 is TGTGCCAGCAGTTTTGCTAGCGGGGCATTTTCAGTGAGCACAGATACGCAGTATTTT. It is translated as CASSFASGAFSVSTDTQYF.

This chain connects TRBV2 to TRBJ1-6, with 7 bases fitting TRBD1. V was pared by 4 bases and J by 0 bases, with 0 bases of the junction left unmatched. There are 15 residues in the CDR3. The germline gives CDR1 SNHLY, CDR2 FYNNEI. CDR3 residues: CASSGQGSYNSPLHF. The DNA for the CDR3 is TGTGCCAGCAGTGGACAGGGCTCCTATAATTCACCCCTCCACTTT.

CDR3 nucleotides: TGTGCCAGCAGCTTTTATGCTAGCGGGAGGGTTGGTGAGCAGTTCTTC. It encodes CASSFYASGRVGEQFF. The chain uses TRBV7-3 and TRBJ2-1; 12 nucleotides match TRBD2. With V trimmed by 3 bases and J by 9 bases, 9 bases remained unmatched. Germline V lookup: CDR1 SGHTA, CDR2 FQGTGA. The CDR3 extends over 16 amino acids.

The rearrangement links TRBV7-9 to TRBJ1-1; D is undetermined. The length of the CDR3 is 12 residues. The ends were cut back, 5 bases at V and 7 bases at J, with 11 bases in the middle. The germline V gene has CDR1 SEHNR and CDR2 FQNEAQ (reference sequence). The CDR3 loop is CASSGSHFEAFF. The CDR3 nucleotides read TGTGCCAGCAGCGGATCACACTTTGAAGCTTTCTTT.

The CDR3 DNA is TGTGCCAGCAGCCAAGAAAGTACAGCAACAGATACGCAGTATTTT. Protein product: CASSQESTATDTQYF. The chain combines TRBV7-2 with TRBJ2-3; D is uncertain. Germline CDR1 SGHTA, CDR2 FQGNSA. The CDR3 sequence is 15 residues long. Trimming took off 5 bases at V and 3 bases at J, with 15 bases between the two ends.

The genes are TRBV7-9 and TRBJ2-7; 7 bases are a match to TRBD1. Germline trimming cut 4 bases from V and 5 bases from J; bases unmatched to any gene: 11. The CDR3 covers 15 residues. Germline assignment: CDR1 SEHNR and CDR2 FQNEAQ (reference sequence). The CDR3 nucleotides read TGTGCCAGCAGCTCCAACAGGGGATTATTCCACGAGCAGTACTTC. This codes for CASSSNRGLFHEQYF.

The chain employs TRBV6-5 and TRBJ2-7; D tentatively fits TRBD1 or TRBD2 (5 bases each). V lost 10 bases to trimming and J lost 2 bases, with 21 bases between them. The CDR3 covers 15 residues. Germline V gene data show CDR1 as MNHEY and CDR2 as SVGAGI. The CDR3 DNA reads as TGTGCCACGCGATCGGGGCCCCAAACGACCTACGAGCAGTACTTC. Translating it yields CATRSGPQTTYEQYF.

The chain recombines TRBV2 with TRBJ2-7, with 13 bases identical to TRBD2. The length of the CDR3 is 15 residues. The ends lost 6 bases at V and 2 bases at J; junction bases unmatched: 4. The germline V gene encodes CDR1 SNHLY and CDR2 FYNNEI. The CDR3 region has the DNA TGTGCCAGCAGACCGGGACTAGCGGGACCCTACGAGCAGTACTTC. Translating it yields CASRPGLAGPYEQYF. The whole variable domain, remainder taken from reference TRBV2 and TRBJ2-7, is EPEVTQTPSHQVTQMGQEVILRCVPISNHLYFYWYRQILGQKVEFLVSFYNNEISEKSEIFDDQFSVERPDGSNFTLKIRSTKLEDSAMYFCASRPGLAGPYEQYFGPGTRLTVT.